What follows are 26 T cell receptor beta chains derived from one specimen sequenced in a study of graft-versus-host responses after intestinal transplantation. The method was immunoSEQ multiplex PCR; TCRdb's version includes in-frame clones alone and lacks a portion of them. Among fewer than 15,000 clones listed, 80% to 90% were seen once. Sequencing was performed on PBMCs, taken roughly 130 days after transplant. These receptors were taken from a human patient who received an intestinal transplant, so some T cells may come from the graft donor.

Note on this clone: At one boundary the junction diverges from the germline segment, which might be a read error. CDR3 nucleotide sequence: TGTGCCAGCAGCGTAGAAGGGGCCGCCTACGGGCAGTACTTC. Protein: CASSVEGAAYGQYF. The V and J genes are TRBV9 and TRBJ2-7, with D tentatively TRBD1 (5 bases). This CDR3 contains 14 residues. Germline assignment: CDR1 SGDLS and CDR2 YYNGEE.

This clone has just a few counts. This chain joins TRBV12-2 and TRBJ2-3; the table's TRBD2 call for D was not verified on the DNA. TRBV12-2 corresponds to a pseudogene. There are 18 residues in the CDR3. CDR3 protein: CASRPQAEGGPEQDTQYF. CDR3 nucleotides: TGTGCAAGTCGCCCACAAGCCGAGGGAGGGCCGGAACAAGATACGCAGTATTTT.

V gene TRBV28 combines with J gene TRBJ2-3, with D uncertain. CDR3 length: 15 amino acids. Trimming took off 6 bases at V and 0 bases at J, with 13 bases between the two ends. Germline values: CDR1 MDHEN, CDR2 SYDVKM. The CDR3 reads CASSLGQASTDTQYF. The CDR3 bases are TGTGCCAGCAGCCTCGGGCAGGCTAGCACAGATACGCAGTATTTT.

As concerns this clone: Germline is not matched at one junction end, which may reflect a read error. V is TRBV7-6 and J is TRBJ2-5; 9 positions agree with TRBD1. The CDR3 is made up of 13 amino acids. CDR1 is SGHVS, CDR2 FNYEAQ, per germline. The CDR3 protein is CASSLGTGETQYF. CDR3 in DNA: TGTGCTAGCAGCTTAGGGACAGGGGAGACCCAGTACTTC.

The rearrangement joins TRBV6-4 to TRBJ2-3; D is possibly TRBD1 or TRBD2 (6 bases each). Trimming left V 3 bases short and J 4 bases short, with 11 bases between. CDR1 is MRHNA and CDR2 is SNTAGT in the germline V gene. The CDR3 runs to 14 residues. Written as DNA, the CDR3 is TGTGCCAGCAGTGAAGAGGGGGAGGCAGATACGCAGTATTTT. It encodes CASSEEGEADTQYF.

This chain joins TRBV5-7 and TRBJ2-7, with D perhaps being TRBD1 or TRBD2 (5 bases each). TRBV5-7 is designated an ORF whose function remains uncertain. The CDR3 is made up of 14 amino acids. V was cut by 4 bases and J by 2 bases, with 13 bases left in between. CDR3 nucleotide sequence: TGTGCCAGCAGCGTAGAAGGGACCGCCTACGAGCAGTACTTC. Translation gives CASSVEGTAYEQYF.

In this sample, this clone turned up a few times. The gene calls are TRBV6-4 and TRBJ1-5; 8 bases map to TRBD1. The germline CDR1 and CDR2 sequences are MRHNA and SNTAGT. The CDR3 is 15 residues long. The trim removed 0 bases at V and 2 bases at J, leaving 0 bases unmatched. This CDR3 reads CASSDSTGGNQPQHF. Written as DNA, the CDR3 is TGTGCCAGCAGTGACTCGACAGGGGGCAATCAGCCCCAGCATTTT.

In its sample, this clone was seen a few times. The chain employs TRBV4-2 and TRBJ2-1; 11 nucleotides match TRBD2. The CDR3 is made up of 15 amino acids. V lost 3 bases and J lost 4; bases outside the gene matches: 2. The germline V gene has CDR1 LGHNA and CDR2 YNFKEQ. In DNA form, the CDR3 reads TGTGCCAGCAGCCAGGGACTAGCGGATTACAATGAGCAGTTCTTC. It specifies CASSQGLADYNEQFF.

The chain carries TRBV27 and TRBJ1-2, with 11 bases matching TRBD1. V trimming: 5 bases; J trimming: 3 bases; junction bases outside the gene matches: 8. The length of the CDR3 is 16 residues. Germline CDR1 MNHEY, CDR2 SMNVEV (reference sequence). The CDR3 protein is CASSRTGGASYYGYTF. Here the CDR3 DNA reads TGTGCCAGCAGTCGGACAGGGGGCGCGTCGTACTATGGCTACACCTTC.

Note on this clone: Because the CDR3 is missing its conserved closing phenylalanine or tryptophan, this is likely a read error. The DNA is left out, because the CDR3 cannot be placed on it with certainty; the CDR3 is given as TCRdb lists it. V is TRBV11-2 and J is TRBJ1-2. A total of 14 residues make up the CDR3, ends included. Germline V CDR1 and CDR2: SGHAT, FQNNGV. The chain's CDR3 is CASSSIRKDLWLHL.

This rearrangement joins TRBV6-4 to TRBJ2-3; TRBD2 agrees at 9 bases. Germline trimming cut 5 bases from V and 3 bases from J; bases unmatched to any gene: 3. This CDR3 comprises 14 residues. Germline V CDR1 and CDR2: MRHNA, SNTAGT. In DNA, the CDR3 is TGTGCCAGCAGTACAGCGGGAGGTACAGATACGCAGTATTTT. It codes for CASSTAGGTDTQYF.

The V call is TRBV19, the J call TRBJ1-6; no firm D call. V was cut by 4 bases and J by 13 bases, with 11 bases left in between. The CDR3 is 12 residues long. Germline V gene data show CDR1 as LNHDA and CDR2 as SQIVND (reference sequence). The CDR3 DNA sequence: TGTGCCAGTAGTACGTATAATAGCCCCCTCCACTTT. It is translated as CASSTYNSPLHF.

This clone was recorded a few times. This chain links TRBV6-5 with TRBJ2-7, with D possibly matching TRBD1 (5 bases). The CDR3 consists of 13 residues. Trimming took 6 bases from V and 2 from J, leaving 11 bases between them. The germline gives CDR1 MNHEY, CDR2 SVGAGI. The CDR3 nucleotides are TGTGCCAGCAGCCTCGACAGAGCCTACGAGCAGTACTTC. This sequence encodes CASSLDRAYEQYF.

As for this clone: This clone may be a read error of a much larger clone one base away. The CDR3 spells CASSQEVGRGVNEQYF. The CDR3 DNA reads as TGTGCCAGCAGCCAAGAGGTGGGGCGGGGGGTCAACGAGCAGTACTTC. The V gene is TRBV4-2, the J gene TRBJ2-7, with 8 bases fitting TRBD2. V was clipped by 0 bases and J by 5 bases; unmatched bases: 9. The CDR3 length is 16 residues. The germline CDR1 and CDR2 sequences are LGHNA and YNFKEQ.

This clone was recorded once. The junction differs from germline at one of its ends, possibly a read error. The J gene is TRBJ2-1, the V gene TRBV6-5; 7 nucleotides line up with TRBD1. The CDR3 sequence is 15 residues long. Per the germline V gene, CDR1 is MNHEY and CDR2 is SVGAGI. CDR3 loop: CASRRDSRSYNGQFF. CDR3 nucleotide sequence: TGTGCCAGCAGACGGGACAGCCGCTCCTACAATGGGCAGTTCTTC.

This rearrangement joins TRBV7-8 to TRBJ2-3; weak D call: TRBD1 (5 bases). The CDR3 sequence is 14 residues long. CDR1 is SGHVS and CDR2 is FQNEAQ in the germline V gene. Trimming removed 2 bases at V and 4 bases at J, with 10 bases between. CDR3 bases: TGTGCCAGCAGCTTATGGCAGGGTGCAGATACGCAGTATTTT. Protein sequence: CASSLWQGADTQYF.

The chain is built from TRBV19 and TRBJ2-7; 9 bases are a match to TRBD2. This CDR3 has 15 residues. Germline V gene lookup returns CDR1 LNHDA and CDR2 SQIVND (reference sequence). V trimming: 0 bases; J trimming: 8 bases; junction bases outside the gene matches: 8. CDR3 in DNA: TGTGCCAGTAGTATAGATCATAGCGGGAGCGGGAAGCAGTACTTC. As protein: CASSIDHSGSGKQYF. The whole variable domain, remainder taken from reference TRBV19 and TRBJ2-7, is DGGITQSPKYLFRKEGQNVTLSCEQNLNHDAMYWYRQDPGQGLRLIYYSQIVNDFQKGDIAEGYSVSREKKESFPLTVTSAQKNPTAFYLCASSIDHSGSGKQYFGPGTRLTVT.

The chain carries TRBV19 and TRBJ2-1; D not resolved. Trimming took 7 bases from V and 5 from J, leaving 6 bases between them. The CDR3 has 11 amino acids. From germline, CDR1 is LNHDA and CDR2 SQIVND (reference sequence). CDR3 amino acids: CASTSNNEQFF. The CDR3 DNA sequence: TGTGCCAGTACCTCGAACAATGAGCAGTTCTTC.

The V and J genes are TRBV19 and TRBJ2-1; 10 positions match TRBD2. V lost 5 bases and J lost 6; bases outside the gene matches: 4. The CDR3 sequence is 14 residues long. CDR1 is LNHDA, CDR2 SQIVND, per germline (reference sequence). The CDR3 DNA reads TGTGCCAGTAGTGCGGGACTAGCGCCCAATGAGCAGTTCTTC. This encodes CASSAGLAPNEQFF.

The CDR3 DNA sequence: TGTGCCAGCTCGCTTCGGACAGGGACGGGGAATTCACCCCTCCACTTT. Translating gives CASSLRTGTGNSPLHF. The chain has TRBV27 and TRBJ1-6; the match to TRBD1 covers 8 bases. The ends lost 8 bases at V and 7 bases at J; junction bases unmatched: 13. The CDR3 consists of 16 residues. CDR1 is MNHEY and CDR2 is SMNVEV in the germline V gene (reference sequence).

V and J are TRBV28 and TRBJ1-4; 7 nucleotides line up with TRBD1. The CDR3 spans 15 residues. Germline V gene sequence: CDR1 MDHEN, CDR2 SYDVKM. V gave up 10 bases and J gave up 0 bases; unmatched junction bases: 8. CDR3 sequence reads: CATSGTVSTNEKLFF. CDR3 nucleotide sequence: TGTGCCACCTCCGGGACAGTCTCAACTAATGAAAAACTGTTTTTT.

The V call is TRBV2, the J call TRBJ2-6; D is uncertain. Germline assignment: CDR1 SNHLY and CDR2 FYNNEI. Deletions cut 5 bases from V and 5 bases from J, with 25 bases between. The length of the CDR3 is 19 residues. The CDR3 loop reads CASSSRLYRYKSRANVLTF. CDR3 nucleotide sequence: TGTGCCAGCAGTTCGAGACTTTACCGATACAAAAGTCGGGCCAACGTCCTGACTTTC. The full variable domain, completed using reference TRBV2 and TRBJ2-6, is EPEVTQTPSHQVTQMGQEVILRCVPISNHLYFYWYRQILGQKVEFLVSFYNNEISEKSEIFDDQFSVERPDGSNFTLKIRSTKLEDSAMYFCASSSRLYRYKSRANVLTFGAGSRLTVL.

The V gene is TRBV11-1, the J gene TRBJ2-7, with 7 bases matching TRBD1. Trimming took 5 bases from V and 6 from J; bases not matched to a gene: 7. The CDR3 has 13 residues. Germline lookup yields CDR1 SGHAT and CDR2 FQDESV (reference sequence). CDR3 nucleotide sequence: TGTGCCAGCAGCCCCAGGGCAGGGGGCGAGCAGTACTTC. Its translation: CASSPRAGGEQYF.

This clone was counted a few times. This sequence joins TRBV9 and TRBJ2-3; D tentatively reads TRBD1 or TRBD2 (6 bases each). The CDR3 consists of 15 residues. With 4 bases removed from V and 2 bases from J, the gap between germline ends came to 14 bases. Germline CDR1 SGDLS, CDR2 YYNGEE. CDR3 DNA: TGTGCCAGCAGCCCCGGGGGCAGGGTCACAGATACGCAGTATTTT. Protein sequence: CASSPGGRVTDTQYF.

In this sample, this clone turned up a few times. The chain couples TRBV2 to TRBJ1-5; D gene unclear. V was clipped by 0 bases and J by 4 bases, with 7 bases between them. CDR1 is SNHLY and CDR2 is FYNNEI in the germline V gene. The CDR3 consists of 14 residues. As DNA, the CDR3 is TGTGCCAGCAGTGAAGCGCTCCCGAATCAGCCCCAGCATTTT. Translation gives CASSEALPNQPQHF. Full variable domain (missing parts from reference TRBV2 and TRBJ1-5): EPEVTQTPSHQVTQMGQEVILRCVPISNHLYFYWYRQILGQKVEFLVSFYNNEISEKSEIFDDQFSVERPDGSNFTLKIRSTKLEDSAMYFCASSEALPNQPQHFGDGTRLSIL.

The chain is built from TRBV27 and TRBJ2-7; no clear D. The CDR3 length is 13 residues. V was trimmed by 5 bases and J by 6 bases, leaving 14 bases between them. CDR1 is MNHEY, CDR2 SMNVEV, per germline (reference sequence). The CDR3 DNA is TGTGCCAGCAGTGATATCGTTACGACCGAGCAGTACTTC. Translating gives CASSDIVTTEQYF.